This T cell receptor (beta chain) was observed in a study of blood T cell repertoires in COVID-19. Data came from immunoSEQ multiplex PCR; TCRdb stores just in-frame clones and leaves some out. The profile shows some 100,000 clones, around 83% of them singletons. Trimming cost V 4 bases and J 4 bases, with 10 bases left between them. The germline V gene encodes CDR1 SGHDN and CDR2 FVKESK. The CDR3 sequence is 13 residues long. The V and J genes are TRBV14 and TRBJ1-2; D uncertain. Sequenced sample: peripheral blood. This TCR was sampled from a woman of 80 years or more with active or convalescent COVID-19. The CDR3 protein is CASSPAQPYGYTF. The CDR3 DNA follows: TGTGCCAGCAGCCCGGCACAGCCCTATGGCTACACCTTC.